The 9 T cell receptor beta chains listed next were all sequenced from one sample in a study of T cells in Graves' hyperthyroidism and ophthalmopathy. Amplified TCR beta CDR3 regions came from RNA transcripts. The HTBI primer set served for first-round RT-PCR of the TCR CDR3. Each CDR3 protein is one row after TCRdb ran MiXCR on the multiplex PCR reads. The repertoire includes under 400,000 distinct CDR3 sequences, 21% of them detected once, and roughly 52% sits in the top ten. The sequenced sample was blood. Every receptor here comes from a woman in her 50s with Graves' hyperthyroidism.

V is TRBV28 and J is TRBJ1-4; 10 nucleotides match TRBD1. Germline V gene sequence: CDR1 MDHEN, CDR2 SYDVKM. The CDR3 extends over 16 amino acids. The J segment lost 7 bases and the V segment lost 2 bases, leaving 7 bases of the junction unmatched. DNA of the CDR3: TGTGCCAGCAGTTTACCGGGACAGGGGTTTGTTGAAAAACTGTTTTTT. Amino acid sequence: CASSLPGQGFVEKLFF.

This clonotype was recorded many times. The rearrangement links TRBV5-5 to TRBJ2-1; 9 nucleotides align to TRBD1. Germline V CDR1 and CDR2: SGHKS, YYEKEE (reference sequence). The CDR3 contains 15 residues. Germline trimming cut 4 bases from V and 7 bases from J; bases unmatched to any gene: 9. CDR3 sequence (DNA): TGTGCCAGCAGCATGACCACAGGGGGCGGGAATGAGCAGTTCTTC. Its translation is CASSMTTGGGNEQFF.

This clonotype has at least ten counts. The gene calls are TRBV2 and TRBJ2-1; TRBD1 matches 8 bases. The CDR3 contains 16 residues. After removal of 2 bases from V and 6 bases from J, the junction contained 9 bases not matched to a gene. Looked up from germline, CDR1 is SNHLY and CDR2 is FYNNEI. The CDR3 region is CASSEWGGTGINEQFF. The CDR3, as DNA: TGTGCCAGCAGTGAATGGGGCGGGACAGGCATCAATGAGCAGTTCTTC.

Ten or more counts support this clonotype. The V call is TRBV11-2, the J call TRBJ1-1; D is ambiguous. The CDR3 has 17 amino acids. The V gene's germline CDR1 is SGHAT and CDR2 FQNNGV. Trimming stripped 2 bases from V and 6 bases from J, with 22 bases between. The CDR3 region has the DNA TGTGCCAGCAGCTTAACGATATTGAGGCGCGAAATCGCTGAAGCTTTCTTT. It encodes CASSLTILRREIAEAFF. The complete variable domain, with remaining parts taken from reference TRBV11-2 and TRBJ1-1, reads EAGVAQSPRYKIIEKRQSVAFWCNPISGHATLYWYQQILGQGPKLLIQFQNNGVVDDSQLPKDRFSAERLKGVDSTLKIQPAKLEDSAVYLCASSLTILRREIAEAFFGQGTRLTVV.

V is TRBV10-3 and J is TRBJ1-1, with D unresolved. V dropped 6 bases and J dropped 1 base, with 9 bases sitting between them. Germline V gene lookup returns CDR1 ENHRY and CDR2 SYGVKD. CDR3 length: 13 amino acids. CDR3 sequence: CAIRRGENTEAFF. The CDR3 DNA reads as TGTGCCATCAGACGCGGTGAGAACACTGAAGCTTTCTTT.

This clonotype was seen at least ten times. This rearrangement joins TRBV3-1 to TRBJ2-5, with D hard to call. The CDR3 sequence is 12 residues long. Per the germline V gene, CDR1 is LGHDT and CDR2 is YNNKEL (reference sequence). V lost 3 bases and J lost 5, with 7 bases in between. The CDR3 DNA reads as TGTGCCAGCAGCCATGCCCCGGAGACCCAGTACTTC. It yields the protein CASSHAPETQYF.

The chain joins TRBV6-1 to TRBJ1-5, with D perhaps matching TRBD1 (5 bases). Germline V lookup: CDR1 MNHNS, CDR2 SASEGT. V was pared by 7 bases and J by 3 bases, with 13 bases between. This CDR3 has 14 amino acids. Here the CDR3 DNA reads TGTGCCAGCAATGGGGGAGGGAACAATCAGCCCCAGCATTTT. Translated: CASNGGGNNQPQHF.

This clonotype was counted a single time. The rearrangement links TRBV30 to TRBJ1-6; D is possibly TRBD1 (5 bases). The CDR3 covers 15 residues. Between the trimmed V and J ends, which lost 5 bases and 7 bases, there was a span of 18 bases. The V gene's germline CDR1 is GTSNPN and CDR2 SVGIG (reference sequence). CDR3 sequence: CAWSRDPQGNSPLHF. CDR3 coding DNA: TGTGCCTGGTCCCGGGACCCCCAAGGGAATTCACCCCTCCACTTT.

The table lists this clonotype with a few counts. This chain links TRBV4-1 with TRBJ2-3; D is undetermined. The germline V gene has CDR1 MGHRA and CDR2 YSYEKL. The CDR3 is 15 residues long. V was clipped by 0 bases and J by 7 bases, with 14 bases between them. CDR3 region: CASSQDQARLNTQYF. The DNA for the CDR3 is TGCGCCAGCAGCCAAGATCAGGCCCGTCTGAATACGCAGTATTTT.